This T cell receptor beta chain was identified in a study of T cells after yellow fever vaccination. This clonotype was picked up many times. TCRdb fed the 5' RACE reads into MiXCR, producing one record per CDR3 protein. The profile shows 65,000 to 70,000 distinct CDR3 sequences, approximately 5.9% of them singletons. Trimming cost V 0 bases and J 4 bases, with 21 bases left between them. The CDR3 loop spans 18 amino acids. Germline V gene sequence: CDR1 MGHRA, CDR2 YSYEKL. The chain is built from TRBV4-1 and TRBJ1-2; perhaps TRBD1 as D (5 bases). The TCR was taken from a man younger than 30 who received the YFV17D yellow fever vaccine. Sequencing used CD4+ T cells sorted from PBMCs, obtained about 2 weeks after the first yellow fever vaccination. Here the CDR3 reads CASSQEGRRRQSFYGYTF. The DNA of the CDR3 is TGCGCCAGCAGCCAAGAGGGTCGGCGAAGACAGTCCTTCTATGGCTACACCTTC.